The clone carrying this T cell receptor (beta chain) was seen a handful of times. Its cognate antigen is unknown. V was cut by 4 bases and J by 7 bases, with 17 bases left in between. Germline V gene data show CDR1 as LNHDA and CDR2 as SQIVND (reference sequence). This CDR3 is built from 15 residues. These data come from a study of cytomegalovirus exposure and HLA in healthy donors. At the level of the study: The roughly 130 validation repertoires used the same platform as the roughly 670 first-cohort repertoires, a later analysis reported.

Study outcomes and limitations: The authors enumerated over 150 TCR beta chains as linked to cytomegalovirus. Most TCRs appeared rarely, but some public TCRs recurred in many donors. Within the 120 or so validation repertoires, first-cohort TCR clusters tended to co-occur, according to a later analysis.

Generated by immunoSEQ multiplex PCR, the TCRdb table keeps only in-frame clones and is missing some. The sample holds over 200,000 clones; over 65% are singletons and the top ten take roughly 5.7%. Sequences were obtained from PBMCs. This chain uses TRBV19 with TRBJ1-5; tentatively, D is TRBD1 (5 bases). The sequence derives from a woman between 18 and 29 years old in good health and CMV-seronegative. Here the CDR3 reads CASSRQGVSEQPQHF. The CDR3 DNA reads TGTGCCAGTAGTAGGCAGGGTGTTTCGGAGCAGCCCCAGCATTTT.